The rows below give T cell receptor beta chains drawn from one sample of a study of T cell changes during pregnancy in multiple sclerosis. TCRdb's table, derived via immunoSEQ multiplex PCR, lists solely in-frame clones and lacks some. Among 65,000 to 90,000 clones listed, 85% to 95% were seen once. Sample: CD4+ T cells from peripheral blood mononuclear cells, taken after pregnancy. The source of these receptors is a female donor with multiple sclerosis, enrolled in a pregnancy study. The CDR3 runs from the conserved cysteine through the conserved F or W. Each record gives: J gene, clone size, D gene, V gene, CDR3 protein, CDR3 DNA. D genes are given only for firm matches. Clone size is stated in some rows and not others, as once, few, many or a class when expanded.

>TRBJ1-5|.|.|TRBV19
CASSIDQAGRGQPQHF
TGTGCCAGTAGTATAGATCAAGCAGGGAGGGGTCAGCCCCAGCATTTT
>TRBJ1-3|.|TRBD1|TRBV6-5
CASRETGAGNTIYF
TGTGCCAGCAGAGAGACAGGGGCTGGAAACACCATATATTTT
>TRBJ1-3|.|.|TRBV30
CAWSTGLSGNTIYF
TGTGCCTGGAGTACGGGTCTCTCTGGAAACACCATATATTTT
>TRBJ2-3|once|TRBD2|TRBV5-5
CASSLVPSGNTQYF
TGTGCCAGCAGCTTGGTTCCTAGCGGGAATACGCAGTATTTT
>TRBJ2-3|.|.|TRBV30
CAWGLNTDTQYF
TGTGCCTGGGGACTCAACACAGATACGCAGTATTTT
>TRBJ1-2|.|.|TRBV7-3
CASSLNFGMGYTF
TGTGCCAGCAGCTTAAATTTCGGGATGGGCTACACCTTC
>TRBJ2-5|.|.|TRBV28
CASSLTGARGTQYF
TGTGCCAGCAGTTTGACGGGAGCAAGAGGGACCCAGTACTTC
>TRBJ2-2|.|.|TRBV5-6
CASSDRGELFF
TGTGCCAGCAGCGATAGAGGGGAGCTGTTTTTT
>TRBJ1-1|.|TRBD1|TRBV4-1
CASSLGQGNTEAFF
TGCGCCAGCAGCCTTGGACAGGGGAACACTGAAGCTTTCTTT
>TRBJ2-1|.|.|TRBV9
CASSATSSYNEQFF
TGTGCCAGCAGCGCCACTAGCTCCTACAATGAGCAGTTCTTC
>TRBJ1-2|.|.|TRBV6-1
CASNRINYGYTF
TGTGCCAGCAACAGGATCAACTATGGCTACACCTTC
>TRBJ1-1|.|.|TRBV6-5
CASSYSGWGVNTEAFF
TGTGCCAGCAGTTACTCGGGCTGGGGAGTCAACACTGAAGCTTTCTTT
>TRBJ1-3|.|.|TRBV5-4
CASSLGGQSSGNTIYF
TGTGCCAGCAGCTTGGGTGGACAGAGCTCTGGAAACACCATATATTTT
>TRBJ2-5|.|.|TRBV5-1
CASSLVAEETQYF
TGCGCCAGCAGCTTGGTGGCTGAAGAGACCCAGTACTTC
>TRBJ2-1|once|TRBD2|TRBV11-3
CASSLGGRAGLYNEQFF
TGTGCCAGCAGCTTGGGCGGGAGGGCTGGCCTCTACAATGAGCAGTTCTTC
>TRBJ1-1|.|.|TRBV5-4
CASSPARGDRAEAFF
TGTGCCAGCAGCCCGGCTCGCGGGGATAGGGCTGAAGCTTTCTTT
>TRBJ2-7|.|TRBD2|TRBV2
CASTPDGLAGAPYEQYF
TGTGCCAGCACCCCCGATGGGCTAGCGGGGGCCCCCTACGAGCAGTACTTC
>TRBJ1-5|.|.|TRBV6-5
CASSRGGADQPQHF
TGTGCCAGCAGTCGGGGGGGGGCGGATCAGCCCCAGCATTTT
>TRBJ1-4|.|TRBD1|TRBV5-1
CASGNTGAPNEKLFF
TGCGCCAGCGGAAATACAGGGGCCCCTAATGAAAAACTGTTTTTT
>TRBJ2-2|.|TRBD1|TRBV9
CASSERDRALAGELFF
TGTGCCAGCAGCGAGCGGGACAGGGCCCTCGCCGGGGAGCTGTTTTTT
>TRBJ2-2|.|TRBD2|TRBV7-2
CASRLAGAGELFF
TGTGCCAGCAGGCTAGCGGGGGCCGGGGAGCTGTTTTTT
>TRBJ1-2|.|TRBD1|TRBV29-1
CSVPGTGNQGPYGYTF
TGCAGCGTGCCCGGGACAGGTAACCAGGGACCATATGGCTACACCTTC
>TRBJ2-1|.|.|TRBV5-6
CASIRGSRGPTYYNEQFF
TGTGCCAGCATCAGGGGCTCGCGGGGGCCAACTTACTACAATGAGCAGTTCTTC
>TRBJ1-5|.|TRBD1|TRBV27
CASRLGQGFNQPQHF
TGTGCCAGCAGGTTAGGACAGGGATTCAATCAGCCCCAGCATTTT
>TRBJ2-3|.|TRBD2|TRBV11-2
CASSLDPSGAGGRNTQYF
TGTGCCAGCAGCTTAGACCCTTCGGGGGCGGGAGGGCGAAATACGCAGTATTTT
>TRBJ2-1|.|TRBD2|TRBV7-2
CASSSSGDPSPNEQFF
TGTGCCAGCAGCTCCAGCGGGGACCCCTCTCCCAATGAGCAGTTCTTC
>TRBJ2-7|.|TRBD2|TRBV30
CAWSVLAGGGEQYF
TGTGCCTGGAGTGTACTAGCGGGAGGGGGCGAGCAGTACTTC
>TRBJ1-1|.|.|TRBV5-4
CASSIPQSRTEAFF
TGTGCCAGCAGCATCCCACAGAGCCGCACTGAAGCTTTCTTT
>TRBJ1-3|.|TRBD1|TRBV6-5
CASSSGQGFSGNTIYF
TGTGCCAGCAGTTCGGGACAGGGATTCTCTGGAAACACCATATATTTT
>TRBJ2-7|.|TRBD1|TRBV4-1
CASSQVDRVHEQYF
TGCGCCAGCAGCCAAGTCGACAGGGTACACGAGCAGTACTTC
>TRBJ1-5|.|.|TRBV2
CASSSVSNQPQHF
TGTGCCAGCAGCTCAGTTAGCAATCAGCCCCAGCATTTT
>TRBJ2-3|.|.|TRBV9
CASSVAWQGYSGQYF
TGTGCCAGCAGCGTAGCGTGGCAGGGGTATTCGGGGCAGTATTTT
>TRBJ2-1|.|.|TRBV6-1
CASSEGSPYNEQFF
TGTGCCAGCAGTGAAGGGAGCCCCTACAATGAGCAGTTCTTC
>TRBJ2-2|once|TRBD1|TRBV2
CASSAPGQGSGELFF
TGTGCCAGCAGTGCACCGGGACAGGGGTCCGGGGAGCTGTTTTTT
>TRBJ2-1|.|TRBD2|TRBV11-2
CASSSSGGENYNEQFF
TGTGCCAGTAGCTCTAGCGGGGGGGAAAATTACAATGAGCAGTTCTTC
>TRBJ2-7|.|.|TRBV20-1
CSARGPYEQYF
TGCAGTGCTAGAGGGCCCTACGAGCAGTACTTC
>TRBJ1-1|.|TRBD1|TRBV5-1
CASSLGQGGTEAFF
TGCGCCAGCAGCTTGGGACAGGGAGGAACTGAAGCTTTCTTT
>TRBJ2-2|.|.|TRBV30
CAWSGGRITGELFF
TGTGCCTGGAGTGGAGGGAGGATCACCGGGGAGCTGTTTTTT
>TRBJ2-1|.|TRBD1|TRBV19
CASSIDGAGGLNEQFF
TGTGCCAGTAGTATAGATGGGGCAGGGGGCCTCAATGAGCAGTTCTTC
>TRBJ2-7|.|.|TRBV19
CASSIESNYEQYF
TGTGCCAGTAGTATAGAGTCAAACTACGAGCAGTACTTC
>TRBJ2-1|.|TRBD2|TRBV7-2
CASSLFRRGGNNEQFF
TGTGCCAGCAGCTTGTTCCGGCGGGGGGGAAACAATGAGCAGTTCTTC
>TRBJ1-2|.|.|TRBV19
CASSIRERGYTF
TGTGCCAGTAGTATACGGGAGAGAGGCTACACCTTC
>TRBJ1-1|.|.|TRBV29-1
CSVSGSGNTEAFF
TGCAGCGTTTCAGGGTCGGGGAACACTGAAGCTTTCTTT
>TRBJ1-2|.|.|TRBV19
CASSIVSGTNYGYTF
TGTGCCAGTAGTATTGTGTCAGGGACTAACTATGGCTACACCTTC
>TRBJ2-2|.|.|TRBV19
CASSIVASTGELFF
TGTGCCAGTAGTATAGTGGCAAGCACCGGGGAGCTGTTTTTT
>TRBJ1-1|.|TRBD1|TRBV29-1
CSITQGAPEAFF
TGCAGCATTACTCAGGGGGCCCCTGAAGCTTTCTTT
>TRBJ2-2|.|.|TRBV7-6
CASSSRVSPTGELFF
TGTGCCAGCAGCTCGAGGGTTTCCCCCACCGGGGAGCTGTTTTTT
>TRBJ1-3|.|.|TRBV9
CASSLSGNTIYF
TGTGCCAGCAGCCTCTCTGGAAACACCATATATTTT
>TRBJ2-5|.|.|TRBV30
CAWSLEETQYF
TGTGCCTGGAGCCTCGAAGAGACCCAGTACTTC
>TRBJ2-3|.|TRBD2|TRBV19
CASSASGTGTDTQYF
TGTGCCAGTAGTGCTAGCGGGACCGGCACAGATACGCAGTATTTT
>TRBJ1-5|.|.|TRBV30
CAWSVPLLSNQPQHF
TGTGCCTGGAGTGTACCTCTACTTAGCAATCAGCCCCAGCATTTT
>TRBJ2-2|.|.|TRBV7-8
CASSSRVPTGANTGELFF
TGTGCCAGCAGCTCGCGGGTACCGACAGGTGCTAACACCGGGGAGCTGTTTTTT
>TRBJ2-5|.|.|TRBV29-1
CSASQMGRAGETQYF
TGCAGCGCTTCACAGATGGGGCGCGCGGGGGAGACCCAGTACTTC